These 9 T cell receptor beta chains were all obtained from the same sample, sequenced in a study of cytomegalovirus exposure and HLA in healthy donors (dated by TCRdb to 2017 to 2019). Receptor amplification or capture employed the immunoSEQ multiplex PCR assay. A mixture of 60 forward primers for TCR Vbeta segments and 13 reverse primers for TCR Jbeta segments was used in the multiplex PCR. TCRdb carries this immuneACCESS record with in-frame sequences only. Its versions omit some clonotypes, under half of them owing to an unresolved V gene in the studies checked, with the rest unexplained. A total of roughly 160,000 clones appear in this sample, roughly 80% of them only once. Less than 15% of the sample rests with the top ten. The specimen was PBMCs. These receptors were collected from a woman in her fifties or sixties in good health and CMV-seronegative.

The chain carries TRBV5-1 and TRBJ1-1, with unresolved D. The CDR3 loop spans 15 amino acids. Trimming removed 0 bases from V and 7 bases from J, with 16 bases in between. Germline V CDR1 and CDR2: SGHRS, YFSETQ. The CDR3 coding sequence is TGCGCCAGCAGCTTGGCCGGGAGGGCGGACGGTGAAGCTTTCTTT. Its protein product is CASSLAGRADGEAFF.

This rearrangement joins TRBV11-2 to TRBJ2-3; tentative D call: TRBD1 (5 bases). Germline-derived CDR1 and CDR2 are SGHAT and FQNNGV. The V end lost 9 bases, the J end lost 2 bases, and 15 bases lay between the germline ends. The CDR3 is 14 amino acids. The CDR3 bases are TGTGCCAGTCAGGAAGGCAGGGACACAGATACGCAGTATTTT. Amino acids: CASQEGRDTDTQYF.

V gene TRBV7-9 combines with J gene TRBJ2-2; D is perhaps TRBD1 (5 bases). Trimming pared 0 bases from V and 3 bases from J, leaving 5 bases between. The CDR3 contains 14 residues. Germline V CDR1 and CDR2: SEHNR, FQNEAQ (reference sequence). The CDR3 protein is CASSLATDTGELFF. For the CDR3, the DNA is TGTGCCAGCAGCTTAGCGACAGACACCGGGGAGCTGTTTTTT.

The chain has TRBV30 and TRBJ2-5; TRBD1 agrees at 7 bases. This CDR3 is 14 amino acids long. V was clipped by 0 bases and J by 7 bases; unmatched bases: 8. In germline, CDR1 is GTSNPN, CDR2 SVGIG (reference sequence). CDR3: CAWSVLGTEGTQYF. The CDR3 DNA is TGTGCCTGGAGTGTATTGGGGACAGAGGGGACCCAGTACTTC.

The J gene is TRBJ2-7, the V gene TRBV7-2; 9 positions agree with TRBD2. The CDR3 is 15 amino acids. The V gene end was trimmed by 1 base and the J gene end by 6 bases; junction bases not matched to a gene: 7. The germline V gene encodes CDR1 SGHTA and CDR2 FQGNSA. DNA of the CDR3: TGTGCCAGCAGCTTAGAGAGTAGCGGGAGCGGCGAGCAGTACTTC. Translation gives CASSLESSGSGEQYF.

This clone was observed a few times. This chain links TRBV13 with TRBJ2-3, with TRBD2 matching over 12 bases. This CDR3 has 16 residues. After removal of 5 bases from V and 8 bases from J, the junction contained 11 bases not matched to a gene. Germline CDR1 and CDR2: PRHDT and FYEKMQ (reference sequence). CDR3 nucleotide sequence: TGTGCCAGCAGCCTAAGACTAGCGGGGGCCCCCCGTACGCAGTATTTT. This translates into CASSLRLAGAPRTQYF. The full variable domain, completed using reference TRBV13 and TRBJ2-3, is AAGVIQSPRHLIKEKRETATLKCYPIPRHDTVYWYQQGPGQDPQFLISFYEKMQSDKGSIPDRFSAQQFSDYHSELNMSSLELGDSALYFCASSLRLAGAPRTQYFGPGTRLTVL.

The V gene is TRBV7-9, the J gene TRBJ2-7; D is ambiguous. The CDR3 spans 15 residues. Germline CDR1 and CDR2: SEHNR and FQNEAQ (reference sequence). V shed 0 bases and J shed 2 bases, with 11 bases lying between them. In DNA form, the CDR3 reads TGTGCCAGCAGCTTAGCTCAGGCACCAACCTACGAGCAGTACTTC. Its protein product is CASSLAQAPTYEQYF.

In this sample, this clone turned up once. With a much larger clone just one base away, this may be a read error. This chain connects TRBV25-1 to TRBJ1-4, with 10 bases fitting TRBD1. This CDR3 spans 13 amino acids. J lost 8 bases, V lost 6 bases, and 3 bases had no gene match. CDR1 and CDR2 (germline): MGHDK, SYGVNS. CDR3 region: CASSRDRGEKLFF. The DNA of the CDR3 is TGTGCCAGCAGCCGGGACAGGGGCGAAAAACTGTTTTTT. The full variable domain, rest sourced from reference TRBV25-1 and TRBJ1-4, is EADIYQTPRYLVIGTGKKITLECSQTMGHDKMYWYQQDPGMELHLIHYSYGVNSTEKGDLSSESTVSRIRTEHFPLTLESARPSHTSQYLCASSRDRGEKLFFGSGTQLSVL.

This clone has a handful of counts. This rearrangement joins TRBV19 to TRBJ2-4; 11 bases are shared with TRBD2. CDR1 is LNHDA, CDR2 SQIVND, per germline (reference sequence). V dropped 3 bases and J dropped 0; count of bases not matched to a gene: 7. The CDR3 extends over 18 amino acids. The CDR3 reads CASSMGLAGGIAKNIQYF. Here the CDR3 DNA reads TGTGCCAGTAGTATGGGGCTAGCGGGGGGTATAGCCAAAAACATTCAGTACTTC.